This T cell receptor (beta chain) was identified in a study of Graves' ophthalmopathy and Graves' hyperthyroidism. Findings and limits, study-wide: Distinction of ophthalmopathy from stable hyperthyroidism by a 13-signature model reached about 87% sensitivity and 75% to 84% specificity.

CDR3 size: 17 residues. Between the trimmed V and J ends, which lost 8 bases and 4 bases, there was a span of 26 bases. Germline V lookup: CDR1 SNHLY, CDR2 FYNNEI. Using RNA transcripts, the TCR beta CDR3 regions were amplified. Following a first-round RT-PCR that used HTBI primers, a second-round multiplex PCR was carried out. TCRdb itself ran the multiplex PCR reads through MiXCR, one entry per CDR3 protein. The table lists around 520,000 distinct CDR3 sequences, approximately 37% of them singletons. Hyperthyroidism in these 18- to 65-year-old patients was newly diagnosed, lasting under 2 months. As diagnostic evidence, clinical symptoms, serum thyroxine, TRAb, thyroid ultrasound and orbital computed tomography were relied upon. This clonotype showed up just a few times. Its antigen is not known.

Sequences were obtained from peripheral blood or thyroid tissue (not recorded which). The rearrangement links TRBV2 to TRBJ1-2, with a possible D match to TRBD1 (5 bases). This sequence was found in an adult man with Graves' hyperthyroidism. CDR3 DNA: TGTGCCAGCTCACCACCGCAGGAGCGTACGGGACTCTATGGCTACACCTTC. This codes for CASSPPQERTGLYGYTF. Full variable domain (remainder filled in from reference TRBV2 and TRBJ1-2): EPEVTQTPSHQVTQMGQEVILRCVPISNHLYFYWYRQILGQKVEFLVSFYNNEISEKSEIFDDQFSVERPDGSNFTLKIRSTKLEDSAMYFCASSPPQERTGLYGYTFGSGTRLTVV.